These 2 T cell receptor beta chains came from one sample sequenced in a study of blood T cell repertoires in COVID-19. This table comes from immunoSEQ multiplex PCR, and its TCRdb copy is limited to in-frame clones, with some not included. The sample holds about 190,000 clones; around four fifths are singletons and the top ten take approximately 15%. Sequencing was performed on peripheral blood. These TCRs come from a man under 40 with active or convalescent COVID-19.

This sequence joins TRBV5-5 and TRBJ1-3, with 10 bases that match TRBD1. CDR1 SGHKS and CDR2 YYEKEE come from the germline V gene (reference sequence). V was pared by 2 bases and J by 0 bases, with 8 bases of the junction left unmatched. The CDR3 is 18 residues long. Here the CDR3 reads CASSFTTGGFVSGNTIYF. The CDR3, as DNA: TGTGCCAGCAGCTTCACGACAGGGGGCTTCGTCTCTGGAAACACCATATATTTT.

The CDR3 bases are TGTGCCAGCACGGCCGACAGGGGCTATGGCTACACCTTC. It yields the protein CASTADRGYGYTF. This sequence joins TRBV6-6 and TRBJ1-2; 8 bases fit TRBD1. This CDR3 spans 13 amino acids. The germline gives CDR1 MNHNY, CDR2 SVGAGI (reference sequence). V lost 7 bases, J lost 4 bases, and 5 bases stayed unmatched.